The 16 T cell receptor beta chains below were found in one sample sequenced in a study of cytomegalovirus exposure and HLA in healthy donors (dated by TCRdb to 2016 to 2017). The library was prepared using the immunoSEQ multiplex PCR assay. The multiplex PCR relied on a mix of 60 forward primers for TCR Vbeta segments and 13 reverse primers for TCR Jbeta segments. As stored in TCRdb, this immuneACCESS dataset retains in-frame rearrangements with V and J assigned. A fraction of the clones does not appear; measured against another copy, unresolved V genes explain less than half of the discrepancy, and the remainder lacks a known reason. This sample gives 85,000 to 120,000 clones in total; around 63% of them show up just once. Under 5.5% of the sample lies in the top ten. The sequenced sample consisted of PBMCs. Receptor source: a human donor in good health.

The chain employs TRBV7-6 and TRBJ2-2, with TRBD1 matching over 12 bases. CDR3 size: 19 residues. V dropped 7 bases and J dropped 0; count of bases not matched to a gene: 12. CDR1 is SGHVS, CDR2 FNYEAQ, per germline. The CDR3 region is CASTKRGTGGSPNTGELFF. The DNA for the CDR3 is TGTGCCAGCACTAAAAGGGGGACAGGGGGCTCGCCGAACACCGGGGAGCTGTTTTTT.

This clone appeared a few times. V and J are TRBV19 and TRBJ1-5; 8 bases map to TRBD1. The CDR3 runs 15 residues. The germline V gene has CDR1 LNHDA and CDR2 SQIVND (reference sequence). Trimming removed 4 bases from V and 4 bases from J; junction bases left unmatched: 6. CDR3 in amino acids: CASSRGTGENQPQHF. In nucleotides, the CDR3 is TGTGCCAGTAGTAGAGGGACAGGTGAGAATCAGCCCCAGCATTTT.

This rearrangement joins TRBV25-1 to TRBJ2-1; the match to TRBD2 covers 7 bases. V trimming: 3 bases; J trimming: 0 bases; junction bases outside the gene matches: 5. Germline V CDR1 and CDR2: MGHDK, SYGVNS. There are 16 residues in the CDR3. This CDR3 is CASSDPSGNSYNEQFF. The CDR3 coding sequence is TGTGCCAGCAGTGACCCCAGCGGGAACTCCTACAATGAGCAGTTCTTC.

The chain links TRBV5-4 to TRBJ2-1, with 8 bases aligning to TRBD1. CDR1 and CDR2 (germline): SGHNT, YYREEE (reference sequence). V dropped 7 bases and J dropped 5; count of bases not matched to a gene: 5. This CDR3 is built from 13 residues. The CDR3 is CASQDRVDNEQFF. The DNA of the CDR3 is TGTGCCAGCCAGGACAGGGTCGACAATGAGCAGTTCTTC.

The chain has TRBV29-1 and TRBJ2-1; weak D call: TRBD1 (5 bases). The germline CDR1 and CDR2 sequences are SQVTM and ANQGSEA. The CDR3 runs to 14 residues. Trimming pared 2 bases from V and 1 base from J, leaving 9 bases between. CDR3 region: CSVERQSSYNEQFF. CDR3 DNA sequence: TGCAGCGTTGAAAGACAGTCTTCCTACAATGAGCAGTTCTTC.

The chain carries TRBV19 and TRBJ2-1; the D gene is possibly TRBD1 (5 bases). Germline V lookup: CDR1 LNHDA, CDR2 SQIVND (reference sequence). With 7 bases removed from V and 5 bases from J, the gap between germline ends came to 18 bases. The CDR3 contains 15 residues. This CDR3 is CASTDMGLVNNEQFF. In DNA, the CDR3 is TGTGCCAGTACCGACATGGGGCTAGTTAACAATGAGCAGTTCTTC.

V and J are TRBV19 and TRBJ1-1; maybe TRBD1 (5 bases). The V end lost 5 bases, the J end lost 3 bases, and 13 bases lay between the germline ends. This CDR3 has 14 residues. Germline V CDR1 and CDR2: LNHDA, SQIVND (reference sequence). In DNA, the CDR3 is TGTGCCAGTAGTTTCTTACAGGATTACACTGAAGCTTTCTTT. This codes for CASSFLQDYTEAFF.

CDR3 DNA sequence: TGCAGCGTAGGGACAGGGGGCGGTTCACCCCTCCACTTT. Its translation is CSVGTGGGSPLHF. The chain has TRBV29-1 and TRBJ1-6; 12 positions match TRBD1. This CDR3 is 13 amino acids long. Trimming at V came to 6 bases and at J to 9 bases, leaving 3 bases not matched to a gene. Germline assignment: CDR1 SQVTM and CDR2 ANQGSEA.

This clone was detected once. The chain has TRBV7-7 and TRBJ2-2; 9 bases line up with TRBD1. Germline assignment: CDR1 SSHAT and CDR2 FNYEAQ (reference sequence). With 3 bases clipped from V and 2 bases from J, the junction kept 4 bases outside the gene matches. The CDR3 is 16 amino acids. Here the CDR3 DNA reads TGTGCCAGCAGCTTGGGACAGGGCCCTAACACCGGGGAGCTGTTTTTT. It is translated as CASSLGQGPNTGELFF. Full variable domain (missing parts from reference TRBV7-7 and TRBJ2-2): GAGVSQSPRYKVTKRGQDVTLRCDPISSHATLYWYQQALGQGPEFLTYFNYEAQPDKSGLPSDRFSAERPEGSISTLTIQRTEQRDSAMYRCASSLGQGPNTGELFFGEGSRLTVL.

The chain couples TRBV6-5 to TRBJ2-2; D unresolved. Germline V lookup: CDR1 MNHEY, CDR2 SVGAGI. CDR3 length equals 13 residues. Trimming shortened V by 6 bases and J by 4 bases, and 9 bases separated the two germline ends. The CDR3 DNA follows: TGTGCCAGCAGCCGCAGTCGCACCGGGGAGCTGTTTTTT. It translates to CASSRSRTGELFF.

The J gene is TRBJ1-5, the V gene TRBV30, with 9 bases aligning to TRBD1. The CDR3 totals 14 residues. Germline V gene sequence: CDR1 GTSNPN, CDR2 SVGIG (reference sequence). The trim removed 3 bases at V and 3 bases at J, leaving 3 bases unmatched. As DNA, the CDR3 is TGTGCCTGGAGCGGGACAGGGAACAATCAGCCCCAGCATTTT. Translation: CAWSGTGNNQPQHF.

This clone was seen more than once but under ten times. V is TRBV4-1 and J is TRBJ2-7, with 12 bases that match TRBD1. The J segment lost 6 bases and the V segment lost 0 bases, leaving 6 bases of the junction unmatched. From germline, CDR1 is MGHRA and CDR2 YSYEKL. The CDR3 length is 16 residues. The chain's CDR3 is CASSQDPGQGAVEQYF. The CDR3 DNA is TGCGCCAGCAGCCAAGATCCGGGACAGGGGGCTGTCGAGCAGTACTTC.

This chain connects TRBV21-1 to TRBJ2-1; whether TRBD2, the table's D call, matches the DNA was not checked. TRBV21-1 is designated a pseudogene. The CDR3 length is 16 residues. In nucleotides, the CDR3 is TGTGCCAGCAGTAAAGCAGCGGGAGGGCCACGAAATGAGCAGTTCTTC. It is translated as CASSKAAGGPRNEQFF.

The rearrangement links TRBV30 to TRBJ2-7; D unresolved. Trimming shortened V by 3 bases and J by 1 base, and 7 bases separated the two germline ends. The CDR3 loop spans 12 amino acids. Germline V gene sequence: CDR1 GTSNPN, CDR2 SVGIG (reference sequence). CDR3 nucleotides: TGTGCCTGGAGGAGAGAATCCTACGAGCAGTACTTC. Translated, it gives CAWRRESYEQYF.

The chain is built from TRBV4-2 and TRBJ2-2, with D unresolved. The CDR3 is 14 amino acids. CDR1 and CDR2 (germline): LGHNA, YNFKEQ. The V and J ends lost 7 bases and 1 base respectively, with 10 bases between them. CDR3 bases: TGTGCCAGCACGGGTAGAGGGAACACCGGGGAGCTGTTTTTT. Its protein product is CASTGRGNTGELFF.

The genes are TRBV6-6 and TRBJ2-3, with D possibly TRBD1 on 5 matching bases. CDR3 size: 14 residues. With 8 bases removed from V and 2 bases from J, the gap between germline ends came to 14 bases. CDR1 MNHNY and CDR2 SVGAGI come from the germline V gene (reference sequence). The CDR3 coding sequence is TGTGCCAGCGGTCATGAGGACAACACAGATACGCAGTATTTT. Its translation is CASGHEDNTDTQYF.